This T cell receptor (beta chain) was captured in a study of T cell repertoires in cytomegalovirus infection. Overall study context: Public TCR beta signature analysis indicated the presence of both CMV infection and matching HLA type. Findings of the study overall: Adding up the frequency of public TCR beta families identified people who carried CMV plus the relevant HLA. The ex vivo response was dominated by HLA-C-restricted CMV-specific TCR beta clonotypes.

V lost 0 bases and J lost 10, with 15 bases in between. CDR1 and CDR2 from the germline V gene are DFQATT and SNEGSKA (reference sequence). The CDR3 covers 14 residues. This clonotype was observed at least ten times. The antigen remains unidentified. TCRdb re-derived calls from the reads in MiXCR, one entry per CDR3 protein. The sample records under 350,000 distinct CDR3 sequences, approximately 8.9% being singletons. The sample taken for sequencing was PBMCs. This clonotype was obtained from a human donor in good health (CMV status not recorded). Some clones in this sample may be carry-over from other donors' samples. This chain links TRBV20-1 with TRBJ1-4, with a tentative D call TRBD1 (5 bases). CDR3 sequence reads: CSARDRGGGGKLFF. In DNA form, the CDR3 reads TGCAGTGCTAGAGATCGAGGTGGGGGGGGAAAACTGTTTTTT.